These 20 T cell receptor beta chains share one sample of origin, sequenced in a study of PD-1 blockade in classical Hodgkin lymphoma. As for time point: cycle 4 day 1 (C4D1), after less than 7 weeks of nivolumab. In every patient, relapse followed autologous stem cell transplantation, while exposure to brentuximab vedotin differed. The table came from immunoSEQ multiplex PCR; TCRdb's copy has only in-frame clones and leaves some out. This table holds 110,000 or so clones, approximately 89% found once. The sequenced sample was peripheral blood mononuclear cells (PBMCs), obtained before the fourth cycle of nivolumab. The receptor set was obtained from a human donor with classical Hodgkin lymphoma.

The J gene is TRBJ1-1, the V gene TRBV6-5; no reliable D call. Looked up from germline, CDR1 is MNHEY and CDR2 is SVGAGI. The CDR3 covers 11 residues. Trimming took off 10 bases at V and 1 base at J, with 7 bases between the two ends. The CDR3 protein is CATGGNTEAFF. The CDR3 nucleotides read TGTGCCACCGGTGGGAACACTGAAGCTTTCTTT.

This clone was counted a single time. The chain links TRBV5-5 to TRBJ1-5; 10 bases agree with TRBD1. The CDR3 totals 16 residues. Losses at the gene ends were 2 bases for V and 4 bases for J; bases not matched to a gene: 6. Per the germline V gene, CDR1 is SGHKS and CDR2 is YYEKEE (reference sequence). CDR3 in DNA: TGTGCCAGCAGCTTTAGAGGACAGGGGGGAAATCAGCCCCAGCATTTT. Protein: CASSFRGQGGNQPQHF.

This clone was recorded many times. The gene calls are TRBV7-2 and TRBJ1-1; no definite D call. Trimming removed 4 bases from V and 9 bases from J, with 15 bases in between. The CDR3 totals 13 residues. Germline CDR1 reads SGHTA; CDR2 reads FQGNSA. The CDR3 spells CASSSEQNQQAFF. CDR3 DNA sequence: TGTGCCAGCAGCTCAGAACAGAACCAGCAAGCTTTCTTT.

The chain is built from TRBV10-3 and TRBJ2-3; 7 bases are a match to TRBD1. V was clipped by 10 bases and J by 3 bases; unmatched bases: 1. Looked up from germline, CDR1 is ENHRY and CDR2 is SYGVKD. This CDR3 has 11 residues. Here the CDR3 reads CATGQTDTQYF. Here the CDR3 DNA reads TGTGCCACGGGACAGACAGATACGCAGTATTTT.

J is TRBJ2-3 and V is TRBV2, with 12 bases aligning to TRBD2. Germline-derived CDR1 and CDR2 are SNHLY and FYNNEI. The CDR3 consists of 15 residues. V shed 5 bases, J shed 3 bases, and the junction held 3 bases outside the gene matches. DNA for the CDR3: TGTGCCAGCAGTCCTGGGACTAGCGGGACAGATACGCAGTATTTT. Translating it yields CASSPGTSGTDTQYF.

The chain carries TRBV28 and TRBJ2-3, with TRBD1 as a possible D gene (6 bases). The length of the CDR3 is 15 residues. Trimming pared 6 bases from V and 0 bases from J, leaving 13 bases between. Germline lookup yields CDR1 MDHEN and CDR2 SYDVKM. The CDR3 here is CASSAGGSSTDTQYF. CDR3 DNA: TGTGCCAGCAGCGCTGGGGGCTCTAGCACAGATACGCAGTATTTT. Full variable domain (rest looked up from reference TRBV28 and TRBJ2-3): DVKVTQSSRYLVKRTGEKVFLECVQDMDHENMFWYRQDPGLGLRLIYFSYDVKMKEKGDIPEGYSVSREKKERFSLILESASTNQTSMYLCASSAGGSSTDTQYFGPGTRLTVL.

The gene calls are TRBV5-1 and TRBJ2-3, with 9 bases fitting TRBD1. The CDR3 is 16 residues long. Unmatched junction bases numbered 10, after V lost 3 bases and J lost 5 bases. CDR1 and CDR2 from the germline V gene are SGHRS and YFSETQ. CDR3 sequence: CASSWGTGGYGDTQYF. The DNA for the CDR3 is TGCGCCAGCAGCTGGGGAACAGGGGGCTATGGAGATACGCAGTATTTT.

This clone was counted once. The chain joins TRBV4-3 to TRBJ2-7; D is ambiguous. Germline CDR1 reads LGHNA; CDR2 reads YSLEER. V was shortened by 1 base and J by 7 bases, with 17 bases between the two germline ends. This CDR3 contains 15 residues. CDR3 in amino acids: CASSQGVSITREQYF. The CDR3 DNA reads TGCGCCAGCAGCCAAGGGGTCTCCATAACCCGGGAGCAGTACTTC.

The gene calls are TRBV2 and TRBJ2-2; D remains ambiguous. This CDR3 has 15 amino acids. The germline gives CDR1 SNHLY, CDR2 FYNNEI. V was clipped by 6 bases and J by 1 base, with 12 bases between them. This CDR3 reads CASRVERMNTGELFF. CDR3 coding DNA: TGTGCCAGCAGAGTTGAGAGAATGAACACCGGGGAGCTGTTTTTT. The whole variable domain, remainder taken from reference TRBV2 and TRBJ2-2, is EPEVTQTPSHQVTQMGQEVILRCVPISNHLYFYWYRQILGQKVEFLVSFYNNEISEKSEIFDDQFSVERPDGSNFTLKIRSTKLEDSAMYFCASRVERMNTGELFFGEGSRLTVL.

The rearrangement links TRBV18 to TRBJ1-1; D is uncertain. From germline, CDR1 is KGHSH and CDR2 LQKENI. This CDR3 has 15 residues. Trimming cost V 0 bases and J 0 bases, with 8 bases left between them. The CDR3 region is CASSPPNRMNTEAFF. The CDR3 DNA reads TGTGCCAGCTCACCACCGAATCGCATGAACACTGAAGCTTTCTTT.

The V and J genes are TRBV27 and TRBJ2-7, with D possibly being TRBD2 (7 bases). V gave up 9 bases and J gave up 1 base, with 19 bases separating them. CDR1 and CDR2 (germline): MNHEY, SMNVEV (reference sequence). This CDR3 comprises 15 residues. The CDR3 nucleotides read TGTGCCAGTCGCCAGGGGAGGGGAGGGTCCTACGAGCAGTACTTC. The encoded protein is CASRQGRGGSYEQYF.

The chain recombines TRBV25-1 with TRBJ2-2; D gene ambiguous. V dropped 3 bases and J dropped 7 bases, with 12 bases sitting between them. CDR1 and CDR2 (germline): MGHDK, SYGVNS. The CDR3 is 14 amino acids. CDR3 nucleotide sequence: TGTGCCAGCAGTGATCAATCCCCGGGCGGGGAGCTGTTTTTT. It yields the protein CASSDQSPGGELFF.

This chain connects TRBV5-4 to TRBJ2-5; D is undetermined. The germline V gene has CDR1 SGHNT and CDR2 YYREEE (reference sequence). The CDR3 has 16 amino acids. The V and J ends lost 2 bases and 2 bases respectively, with 16 bases between them. CDR3 in amino acids: CASSFLPGTLQETQYF. For the CDR3, the DNA is TGTGCCAGCAGCTTCCTACCTGGTACCTTACAAGAGACCCAGTACTTC.

This clone occurred once. This sequence joins TRBV30 and TRBJ1-3, with D unclear. Germline lookup yields CDR1 GTSNPN and CDR2 SVGIG (reference sequence). Trimming removed 4 bases from V and 0 bases from J, with 10 bases in between. The CDR3 runs 14 residues. CDR3 nucleotide sequence: TGTGCCTGGACCCCAGAGCTCTCTGGAAACACCATATATTTT. This sequence encodes CAWTPELSGNTIYF.

The chain couples TRBV5-1 to TRBJ2-6; D may be TRBD1 (5 bases). This CDR3 contains 15 residues. Germline V gene sequence: CDR1 SGHRS, CDR2 YFSETQ. V was cut by 0 bases and J by 3 bases, with 7 bases left in between. The CDR3 spells CASSLGQLGANVLTF. DNA for the CDR3: TGCGCCAGCAGCTTGGGACAGCTTGGGGCCAACGTCCTGACTTTC.

The chain joins TRBV9 to TRBJ1-3; D gene unclear. CDR1 is SGDLS, CDR2 YYNGEE, per germline. This CDR3 is 15 amino acids long. V was cut by 3 bases and J by 0 bases, with 10 bases left in between. The CDR3 protein is CASSGDGYSGNTIYF. In DNA form, the CDR3 reads TGTGCCAGCAGCGGAGACGGATACTCTGGAAACACCATATATTTT.

The rearrangement uses TRBV11-2 and TRBJ1-1; D remains ambiguous. V was pared by 2 bases and J by 0 bases, with 13 bases between. Germline CDR1 reads SGHAT; CDR2 reads FQNNGV. CDR3 length: 16 amino acids. The CDR3 region is CASSLPYTEMNTEAFF. The CDR3 nucleotides read TGTGCCAGCAGCTTACCTTACACCGAGATGAACACTGAAGCTTTCTTT.

The rearrangement uses TRBV14 and TRBJ2-2; 7 positions match TRBD2. Losses at the gene ends were 7 bases for V and 1 base for J; bases not matched to a gene: 0. CDR3 length equals 13 residues. Per the germline V gene, CDR1 is SGHDN and CDR2 is FVKESK. In nucleotides, the CDR3 is TGTGCCAGCAAGCGGGGGAACACCGGGGAGCTGTTTTTT. It is translated as CASKRGNTGELFF.

The chain combines TRBV4-3 with TRBJ2-3; D uncertain. The V gene's germline CDR1 is LGHNA and CDR2 YSLEER. The CDR3 runs 14 residues. The V end lost 0 bases, the J end lost 6 bases, and 10 bases lay between the germline ends. The chain's CDR3 is CASSQETGLDTQYF. CDR3 DNA: TGCGCCAGCAGCCAAGAGACGGGTCTGGATACGCAGTATTTT.

This chain joins TRBV5-6 and TRBJ1-4; TRBD1 aligns across 12 bases. Germline CDR1 reads SGHDT; CDR2 reads YYEEEE. There are 15 residues in the CDR3. Unmatched junction bases numbered 6, after V lost 2 bases and J lost 10 bases. CDR3 DNA: TGTGCCAGCAGCTTACCCGGGACAGGGGGCAGAAAACTGTTTTTT. It translates to CASSLPGTGGRKLFF.